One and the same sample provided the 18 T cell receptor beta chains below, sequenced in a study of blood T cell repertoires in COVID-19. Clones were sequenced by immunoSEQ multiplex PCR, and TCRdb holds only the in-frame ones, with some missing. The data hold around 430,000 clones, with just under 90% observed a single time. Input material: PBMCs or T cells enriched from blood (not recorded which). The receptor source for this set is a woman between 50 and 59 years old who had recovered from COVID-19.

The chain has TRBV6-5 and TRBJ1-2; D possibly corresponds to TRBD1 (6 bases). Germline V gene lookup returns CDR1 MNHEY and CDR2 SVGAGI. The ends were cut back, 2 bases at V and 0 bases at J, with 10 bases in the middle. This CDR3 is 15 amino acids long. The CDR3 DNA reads TGTGCCAGCAGTTACCAACAGGGAGCTAACTATGGCTACACCTTC. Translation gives CASSYQQGANYGYTF.

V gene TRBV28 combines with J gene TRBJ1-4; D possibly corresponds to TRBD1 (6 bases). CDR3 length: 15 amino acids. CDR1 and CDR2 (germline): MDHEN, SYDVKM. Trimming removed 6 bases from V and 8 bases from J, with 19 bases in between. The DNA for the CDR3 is TGTGCCAGCAGGGGCCGGACAGTCGGGAGGGAAAAACTGTTTTTT. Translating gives CASRGRTVGREKLFF. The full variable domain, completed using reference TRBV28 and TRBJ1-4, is DVKVTQSSRYLVKRTGEKVFLECVQDMDHENMFWYRQDPGLGLRLIYFSYDVKMKEKGDIPEGYSVSREKKERFSLILESASTNQTSMYLCASRGRTVGREKLFFGSGTQLSVL.

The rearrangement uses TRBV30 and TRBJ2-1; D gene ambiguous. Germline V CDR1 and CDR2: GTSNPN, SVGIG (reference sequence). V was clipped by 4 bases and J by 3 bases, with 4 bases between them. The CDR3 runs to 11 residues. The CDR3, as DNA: TGTGCCTGGACATTCTACAATGAGCAGTTCTTC. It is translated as CAWTFYNEQFF. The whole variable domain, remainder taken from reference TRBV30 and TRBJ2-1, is SQTIHQWPATLVQPVGSPLSLECTVEGTSNPNLYWYRQAAGRGLQLLFYSVGIGQISSEVPQNLSASRPQDRQFILSSKKLLLSDSGFYLCAWTFYNEQFFGPGTRLTVL.

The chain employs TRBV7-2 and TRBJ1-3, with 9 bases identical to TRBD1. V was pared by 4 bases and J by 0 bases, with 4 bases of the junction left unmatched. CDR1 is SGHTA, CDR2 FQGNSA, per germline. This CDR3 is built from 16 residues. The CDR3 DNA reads TGTGCCAGCAGCTGGACAGGGGTTGGCTCTGGAAACACCATATATTTT. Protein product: CASSWTGVGSGNTIYF.

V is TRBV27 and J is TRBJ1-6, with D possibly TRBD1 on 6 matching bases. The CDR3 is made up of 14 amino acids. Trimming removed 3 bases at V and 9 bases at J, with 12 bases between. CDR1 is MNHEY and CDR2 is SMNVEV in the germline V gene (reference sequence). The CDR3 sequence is CASSFAGAGSPLHF. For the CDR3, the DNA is TGTGCCAGCAGTTTCGCAGGGGCGGGTTCACCCCTCCACTTT.

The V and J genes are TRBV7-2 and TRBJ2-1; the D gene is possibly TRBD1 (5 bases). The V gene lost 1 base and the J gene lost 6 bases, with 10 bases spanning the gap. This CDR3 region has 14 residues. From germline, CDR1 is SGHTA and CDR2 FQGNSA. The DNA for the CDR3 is TGTGCCAGCAGCTTAGGCCGGACAACCAATGAGCAGTTCTTC. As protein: CASSLGRTTNEQFF.

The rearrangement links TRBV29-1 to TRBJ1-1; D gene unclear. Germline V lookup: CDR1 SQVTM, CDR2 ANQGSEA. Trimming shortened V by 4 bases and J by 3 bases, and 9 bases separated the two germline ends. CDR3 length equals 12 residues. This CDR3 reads CSVGNRDTEAFF. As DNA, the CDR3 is TGCAGCGTTGGAAACAGAGACACTGAAGCTTTCTTT.

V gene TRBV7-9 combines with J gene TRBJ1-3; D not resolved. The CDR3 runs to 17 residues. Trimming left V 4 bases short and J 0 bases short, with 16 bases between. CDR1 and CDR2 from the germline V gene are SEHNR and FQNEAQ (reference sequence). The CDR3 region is CASSSIELRVSGNTIYF. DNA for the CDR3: TGTGCCAGCAGCTCGATTGAATTAAGAGTCTCTGGAAACACCATATATTTT.

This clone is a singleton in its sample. CDR3 sequence: CASSYLQGVGSPLHF. CDR3 sequence (DNA): TGTGCCAGCAGTTACCTTCAGGGGGTAGGTTCACCCCTCCACTTT. The V call is TRBV6-2 or TRBV6-3, the J call TRBJ1-6; 7 nucleotides agree with TRBD1. CDR1 is MNHEY, CDR2 SVGEGT, per germline. The CDR3 consists of 15 residues. With 2 bases clipped from V and 9 bases from J, the junction kept 7 bases outside the gene matches.

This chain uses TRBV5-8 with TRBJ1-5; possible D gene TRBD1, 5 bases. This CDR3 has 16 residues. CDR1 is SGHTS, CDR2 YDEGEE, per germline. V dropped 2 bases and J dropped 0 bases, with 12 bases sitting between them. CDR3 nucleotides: TGTGCCAGCAGCTTCGACAGTACGAGTAGCAATCAGCCCCAGCATTTT. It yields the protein CASSFDSTSSNQPQHF.

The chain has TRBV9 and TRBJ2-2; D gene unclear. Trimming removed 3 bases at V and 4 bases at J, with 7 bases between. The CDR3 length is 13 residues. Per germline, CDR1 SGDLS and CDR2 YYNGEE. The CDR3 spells CASSAQLTGELFF. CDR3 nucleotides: TGTGCCAGCAGCGCCCAACTCACCGGGGAGCTGTTTTTT.

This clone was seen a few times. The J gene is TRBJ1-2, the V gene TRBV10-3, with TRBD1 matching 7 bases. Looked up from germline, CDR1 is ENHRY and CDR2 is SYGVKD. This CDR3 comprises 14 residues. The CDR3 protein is CAHGTGQAAGGYTF. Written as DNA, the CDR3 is TGTGCTCACGGGACCGGACAGGCCGCGGGGGGCTACACCTTC.

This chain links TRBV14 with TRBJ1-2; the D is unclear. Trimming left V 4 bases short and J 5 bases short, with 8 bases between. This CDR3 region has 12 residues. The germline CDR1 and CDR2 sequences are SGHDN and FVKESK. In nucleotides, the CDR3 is TGTGCCAGCAGCCCAGGCGGGTATGGCTACACCTTC. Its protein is CASSPGGYGYTF.

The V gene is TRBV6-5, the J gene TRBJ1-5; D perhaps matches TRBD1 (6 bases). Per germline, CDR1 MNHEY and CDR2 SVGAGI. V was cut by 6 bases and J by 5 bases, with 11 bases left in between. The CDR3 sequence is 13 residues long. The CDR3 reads CASRVHRDQPQHF. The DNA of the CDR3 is TGTGCCAGCAGAGTTCACAGGGATCAGCCCCAGCATTTT.

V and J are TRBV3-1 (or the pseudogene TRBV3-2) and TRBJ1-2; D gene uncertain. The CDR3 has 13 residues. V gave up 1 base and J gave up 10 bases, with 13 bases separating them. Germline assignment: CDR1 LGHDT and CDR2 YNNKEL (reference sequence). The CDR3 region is CASSQGHRLAYTF. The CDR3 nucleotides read TGTGCCAGCAGCCAAGGGCACAGATTGGCCTACACCTTC.

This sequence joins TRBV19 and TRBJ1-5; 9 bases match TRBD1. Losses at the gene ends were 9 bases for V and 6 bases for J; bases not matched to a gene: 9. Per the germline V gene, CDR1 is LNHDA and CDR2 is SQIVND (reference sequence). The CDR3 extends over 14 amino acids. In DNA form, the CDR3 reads TGTGCCAGCAGACTCCGGGACAGGGTTCAGCCCCAGCATTTT. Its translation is CASRLRDRVQPQHF.

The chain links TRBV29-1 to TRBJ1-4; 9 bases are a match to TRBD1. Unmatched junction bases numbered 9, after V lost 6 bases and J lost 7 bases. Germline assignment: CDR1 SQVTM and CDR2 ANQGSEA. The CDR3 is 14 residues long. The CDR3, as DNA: TGCAGCGTGGACCGGGACAGGGTCGGTGAAAAACTGTTTTTT. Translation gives CSVDRDRVGEKLFF.

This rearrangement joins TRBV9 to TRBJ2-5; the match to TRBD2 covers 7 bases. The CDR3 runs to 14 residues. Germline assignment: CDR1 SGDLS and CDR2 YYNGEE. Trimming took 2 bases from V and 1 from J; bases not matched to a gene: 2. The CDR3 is CASSVSGGQETQYF. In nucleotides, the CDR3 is TGTGCCAGCAGCGTTTCGGGGGGCCAAGAGACCCAGTACTTC.